The clone carrying this T cell receptor beta chain came up a few times. Its antigen is unidentified. The table came from immunoSEQ multiplex PCR; TCRdb's copy has only in-frame clones and leaves some out. Here the sample spans approximately 82,000 clones, about nine tenths being singletons. In germline, CDR1 is SGHNT, CDR2 YYREEE (reference sequence). The germline V and J ends were trimmed by 3 bases and 7 bases, with 6 bases remaining between them. The CDR3 loop spans 11 amino acids. The sample originates from a study of OX40 agonist ivuxolimab in advanced cancers. General study findings and limits: Averaged across samples, CD8+ T cells carried more expanded clones than CD4+ did. It was not determined which antigens were specifically recognized by the peripheral T cells that had undergone clonal expansion.

On cycle 4 day 1 and cycle 7 day 1, as well as at baseline, blood was sampled. The source is an adult with an advanced solid tumor such as melanoma, head and neck, liver or kidney cancer. This rearrangement joins TRBV5-4 to TRBJ2-3; D unclear. The sample here was CD4+ or CD8+ T cells sorted from blood, taken in a trial of the OX40 agonist ivuxolimab. The CDR3 region is CASSSEYTQYF. The CDR3 DNA reads TGTGCCAGCAGCTCGGAATATACGCAGTATTTT. Drawing the rest from reference TRBV5-4 and TRBJ2-3, the complete variable domain is ETGVTQSPTHLIKTRGQQVTLRCSSQSGHNTVSWYQQALGQGPQFIFQYYREEENGRGNFPPRFSGLQFPNYSSELNVNALELDDSALYLCASSSEYTQYFGPGTRLTVL.